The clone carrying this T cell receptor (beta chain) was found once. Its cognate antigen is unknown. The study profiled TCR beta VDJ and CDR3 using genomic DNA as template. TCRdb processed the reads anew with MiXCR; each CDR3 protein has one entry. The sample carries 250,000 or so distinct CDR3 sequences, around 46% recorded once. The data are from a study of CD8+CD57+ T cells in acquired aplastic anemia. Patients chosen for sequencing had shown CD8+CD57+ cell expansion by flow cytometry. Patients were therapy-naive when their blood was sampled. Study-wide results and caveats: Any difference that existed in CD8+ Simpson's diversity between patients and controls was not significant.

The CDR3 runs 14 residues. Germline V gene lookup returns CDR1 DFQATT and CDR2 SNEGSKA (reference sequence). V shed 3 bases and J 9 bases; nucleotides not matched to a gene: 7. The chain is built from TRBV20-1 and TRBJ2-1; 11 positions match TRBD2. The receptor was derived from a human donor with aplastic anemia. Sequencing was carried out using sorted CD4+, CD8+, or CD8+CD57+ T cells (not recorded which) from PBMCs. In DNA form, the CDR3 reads TGCAGTGCTAGGAAACTAGCGGGAGATTTTGAGCAGTTCTTC. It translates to CSARKLAGDFEQFF.